Sequencing of this T cell receptor (beta chain) was carried out in a study of Graves' ophthalmopathy and Graves' hyperthyroidism listed by TCRdb under 2018. About the investigation overall: Peripheral blood was collected before any treatment was given, at the time of initial diagnosis. An independent validation cohort was composed of 18 to 20 hyperthyroidism patients and some 16 patients who later progressed from hyperthyroidism to ophthalmopathy. In total, 135 blood samples were TCR-sequenced: approximately 40 ophthalmopathy, some 75 hyperthyroidism and some 17 hyperthyroidism-to-ophthalmopathy patients. To tell Graves' ophthalmopathy apart from Graves' hyperthyroidism, and to predict which patients would progress to ophthalmopathy, the study relied on TCR beta repertoire signatures. Following sampling, methimazole starting at 30 mg daily was administered to hyperthyroidism patients, and high-dose intravenous methylprednisolone was administered to ophthalmopathy patients. The 100 discovery patients were randomly split 7:3 into training and test sets. To explore V-J signatures distinguishing ophthalmopathy from hyperthyroidism, a discovery set of 100 patients (43 ophthalmopathy, some 55 stable hyperthyroidism) was enrolled. In several hyperthyroidism patients, the T-cell repertoires found in thyroid tissue were compared with those found in blood.

For repertoire sequencing, TCR beta CDR3 regions were amplified from RNA transcripts. A first-round RT-PCR used HTBI primers with the Qiagen OneStep RT-PCR kit, followed by a second-round multiplex PCR, size selection and purification. Libraries were sequenced on an Illumina HiSeq2000 using paired-end 100 bp reads. In the source study's methods: Reads were processed with SOAPnuke, discarding reads with adapters, uncalled bases, mean Phred below 15, or no exact constant-primer or identifier match. COPE v1.2.5 was used to merge the high-quality paired reads. Clonotypes were defined as unique nucleotide sequences and were aligned to IMGT TRB V, D and J references using MiTCR v1.1. Analysis was restricted to V-J combinations with a frequency above 0.0001, which covered over 98% of repertoires. For each V-J combination, a TCR clonal expansion and chaos score was defined as F50 clonal expansion divided by the chaos observed in the TCRdist matrix. Welch's t-statistics and random forest were used to narrow the features down to around twelve V-J combinations, which were then fed into a naive Bayes classifier. Thyroid-blood repertoire similarity was quantified with the Morisita-Horn index. TCRdb applied fastp at Q25 and MiXCR to the public reads, then kept only in-frame beta chains. Rows with one shared CDR3 protein collapse into an entry with the most common genes and DNA. The V and J calls were determined by TCRdb, not by the authors. The sample table records 400,000 or so distinct CDR3 sequences; 15% of these occur just once. Approximately 7% of the sample is in the top ten clones.

Cut back by 8 bases and 2 bases, the V and J ends lie 16 bases apart. Counted from cysteine to phenylalanine, this CDR3 has 14 amino acids. Kept here is only the CDR3 DNA, which spans 42 bases and is read in frame from base 1. Hyperthyroidism was defined as stable when no progression to ophthalmopathy occurred within 18 months of follow-up. Hyperthyroidism patients were newly diagnosed, were aged 18 to 65 years, and had a disease duration under 2 months. Patients with other autoimmune diseases, uncontrolled infections, pregnancy or lactation were excluded. Clinical symptoms, serum thyroxine, TRAb, thyroid ultrasound and orbital computed tomography formed the basis of the diagnosis. Using Ficoll-Paque density gradient centrifugation, PBMCs were isolated from less than 11 ml of fresh peripheral blood. Trizol reagent was used to extract the total RNA, and its quality was then checked on an Agilent 2100 Bioanalyzer.

This clonotype was recorded at least ten times. It has no known antigen specificity. Per-nucleotide qualities are absent, and no much larger clonotype sits a single base away. Overall study outcomes, separate from this receptor: In cross-validation, the 13-signature model distinguished ophthalmopathy from stable hyperthyroidism with around 90% sensitivity and over 81% specificity, while in the test set the corresponding values were roughly 80% and 75%. Most expanded thyroid clonotypes with a frequency above 0.001 also appeared in blood, which suggests that blood repertoires may reflect the immune response in the thyroid. No statistical method was used to predetermine the sample size, and group allocation was not hidden from the investigators. In validation, the model predicted ophthalmopathy progression with about 70% sensitivity and less than 80% specificity; some 13 predicted patients were CT-confirmed with GO in a median of about 7.1 months.

The chain is encoded by TRBV12-3 or TRBV12-4 joined to TRBJ2-7; the D gene identity is not certain. Input material: peripheral blood. The receptor comes from a woman between 18 and 30 years old with stable Graves' hyperthyroidism. Donor details come from another sample of the same person, matched by shared clones. The CDR3 protein: CASAPSSWPYEQYF. Here is the DNA: TGTGCCAGCGCGCCGTCTAGTTGGCCCTACGAGCAGTACTTC.